Each of the 26 T cell receptor beta chains below was sequenced from the same sample in a study of T cell repertoires in cytomegalovirus infection. MiXCR, applied by TCRdb to the reads, yields one record per CDR3 protein. The data contain just under 300,000 distinct CDR3 sequences, 9.6% of them singletons. The sample comprised PBMCs. These receptor sequences come from a human donor in good health (CMV status not recorded). Some clones in this sample may be carry-over from other donors' samples.

This clonotype was picked up many times. The chain couples TRBV10-3 to TRBJ1-6; 12 nucleotides align to TRBD1. From germline, CDR1 is ENHRY and CDR2 SYGVKD. Losses at the gene ends were 4 bases for V and 6 bases for J; bases not matched to a gene: 7. CDR3 length: 17 amino acids. CDR3 coding DNA: TGTGCCATCAGTGCGGGGGACAGGGGGCCGGGTAATTCACCCCTCCACTTT. Protein: CAISAGDRGPGNSPLHF.

Ten or more counts support this clonotype. This chain links TRBV6-4 with TRBJ1-3; D uncertain. Trimming removed 3 bases from V and 8 bases from J, with 8 bases in between. The CDR3 runs 12 residues. Germline V gene lookup returns CDR1 MRHNA and CDR2 SNTAGT. The CDR3 loop reads CASSEGRDTIYF. The CDR3 nucleotides read TGTGCCAGCAGTGAAGGAAGAGACACCATATATTTT.

The chain carries TRBV6-5 and TRBJ2-2; tentatively, D is TRBD2 (6 bases). V dropped 6 bases and J dropped 6 bases, with 11 bases sitting between them. Germline CDR1 reads MNHEY; CDR2 reads SVGAGI. There are 13 residues in the CDR3. For the CDR3, the DNA is TGTGCCAGCAGACCCGGGAGCTCCGGGGAGCTGTTTTTT. It yields the protein CASRPGSSGELFF.

In this sample, this clonotype turned up many times. The rearrangement uses TRBV28 and TRBJ1-1; a weak D match, TRBD1 (5 bases). In germline, CDR1 is MDHEN, CDR2 SYDVKM. This CDR3 has 14 residues. V gave up 9 bases and J gave up 5 bases, with 19 bases separating them. The CDR3 loop is CASKVPGGGTEAFF. The DNA for the CDR3 is TGTGCCAGTAAAGTACCGGGGGGAGGGACTGAAGCTTTCTTT.

This clonotype was detected ten times or more. The V and J genes are TRBV10-3 and TRBJ2-7, with 11 bases matching TRBD2. V trimming: 4 bases; J trimming: 3 bases; junction bases outside the gene matches: 8. The CDR3 consists of 16 residues. The germline CDR1 and CDR2 sequences are ENHRY and SYGVKD. The CDR3 sequence: CAISVTGTSGNYEQYF. CDR3 coding DNA: TGTGCCATCAGTGTAACCGGGACTAGCGGAAACTACGAGCAGTACTTC.

The chain links TRBV7-9 to TRBJ2-6, with D hard to call. The CDR3 consists of 16 residues. The V and J ends lost 0 bases and 2 bases respectively, with 8 bases between them. CDR1 and CDR2 from the germline V gene are SEHNR and FQNEAQ (reference sequence). For the CDR3, the DNA is TGTGCCAGCAGCTTAGCAAGGGCGACTGGGGCCAACGTCCTGACTTTC. Translation gives CASSLARATGANVLTF.

This clonotype was recorded many times. The rearrangement uses TRBV7-7 and TRBJ2-7; 7 nucleotides match TRBD1. The V gene's germline CDR1 is SSHAT and CDR2 FNYEAQ (reference sequence). The CDR3 has 16 amino acids. CDR3 in DNA: TGTGCTAGCAGCTTCTTCCGGGACAGTGAATCCTACGAGCAGTACGTC. It encodes CASSFFRDSESYEQYV.

This clonotype has a count of ten or more. The chain joins TRBV6-1 to TRBJ1-1; 8 positions match TRBD1. The CDR3 covers 14 residues. V dropped 9 bases and J dropped 1; count of bases not matched to a gene: 7. Germline V gene data show CDR1 as MNHNS and CDR2 as SASEGT. In nucleotides, the CDR3 is TGTGCCAGGAAAAACAGGGGGGGGAACACTGAAGCTTTCTTT. Its protein is CARKNRGGNTEAFF.

This clonotype appeared many times. The genes are TRBV12-3 or TRBV12-4 and TRBJ2-5; 7 nucleotides align to TRBD1. There are 13 residues in the CDR3. V was pared by 7 bases and J by 5 bases, with 7 bases of the junction left unmatched. CDR3 DNA sequence: TGTGCCAGCAACAGGGGAGTAGTCGAGACCCAGTACTTC. Its translation is CASNRGVVETQYF.

This clonotype was observed many times. The V call is TRBV6-2 or TRBV6-3, the J call TRBJ2-3, with D uncertain. Germline loops: CDR1 MNHEY, CDR2 SVGEGT. V was cut by 1 base and J by 5 bases, with 4 bases left in between. The CDR3 is 12 amino acids. The CDR3 DNA reads as TGTGCCAGCAGTTACTTTCGAGATACGCAGTATTTT. Its protein is CASSYFRDTQYF.

This clonotype has a count of ten or more. V and J are TRBV29-1 and TRBJ1-6; 8 bases match TRBD1. CDR3 length: 14 residues. Losses at the gene ends were 5 bases for V and 7 bases for J; bases not matched to a gene: 7. CDR1 is SQVTM and CDR2 is ANQGSEA in the germline V gene. CDR3 bases: TGCAGCGTTAGACAGGGGACGAGAAATTCACCCCTCCACTTT. It codes for CSVRQGTRNSPLHF.

This clonotype was picked up many times. The chain uses TRBV7-2 and TRBJ1-5, with D unclear. The V gene lost 4 bases and the J gene lost 0 bases, with 10 bases spanning the gap. The V gene's germline CDR1 is SGHTA and CDR2 FQGNSA. The CDR3 covers 15 residues. CDR3 DNA sequence: TGTGCCAGCAGCTCCGAACTCTATAGCAATCAGCCCCAGCATTTT. Translating gives CASSSELYSNQPQHF.

Remarks on this clonotype: Just one base apart from a much larger clone, this may be a read error. This CDR3 fails to terminate in the conserved phenylalanine or tryptophan, so it likely reflects a read error. The chain carries TRBV28 and TRBJ2-3; 7 nucleotides line up with TRBD1. Trimming cost V 1 base and J 10 bases; bases outside gene matches: 2. The CDR3 extends over 12 amino acids. CDR1 and CDR2 from the germline V gene are MDHEN and SYDVKM. The CDR3 region is CASSLSQGAQYL. The DNA for the CDR3 is TGTGCCAGCAGTTTATCTCAGGGGGCGCAGTATTTA.

The chain employs TRBV7-8 and TRBJ1-1; TRBD1 is a possible D gene (6 bases). The V end lost 5 bases, the J end lost 1 base, and 20 bases lay between the germline ends. This CDR3 contains 17 residues. The germline gives CDR1 SGHVS, CDR2 FQNEAQ. The CDR3 region is CASSPPRGARENTEAFF. DNA of the CDR3: TGTGCCAGCAGCCCTCCTAGGGGGGCGCGTGAGAACACTGAAGCTTTCTTT.

This clonotype was seen ten or more times. The chain has TRBV11-3 and TRBJ1-1; D is perhaps TRBD1 (6 bases). The V gene lost 5 bases and the J gene lost 0 bases, with 16 bases spanning the gap. The CDR3 contains 16 residues. The germline gives CDR1 SGHNT, CDR2 YENEEA. The CDR3 protein is CASSRRGLGLNTEAFF. In DNA, the CDR3 is TGTGCCAGCAGCCGGAGGGGGTTAGGGCTGAACACTGAAGCTTTCTTT.

This clonotype was found a few times. V gene TRBV28 combines with J gene TRBJ1-2; no firm D call. Germline V gene lookup returns CDR1 MDHEN and CDR2 SYDVKM. The CDR3 is made up of 14 amino acids. V dropped 3 bases and J dropped 4 bases, with 12 bases sitting between them. The CDR3 bases are TGTGCCAGCAGTTTGCTGGGAGTAACCTATGGCTACACCTTC. It translates to CASSLLGVTYGYTF.

This clonotype was counted a few times. The chain's CDR3 is CASREQGFTGELFF. In DNA, the CDR3 is TGTGCCAGCAGGGAACAGGGATTCACCGGGGAGCTGTTTTTT. This chain links TRBV6-1 with TRBJ2-2; maybe TRBD1 (6 bases). Per the germline V gene, CDR1 is MNHNS and CDR2 is SASEGT. This CDR3 spans 14 amino acids. Trimming pared 6 bases from V and 4 bases from J, leaving 12 bases between.

V usage is TRBV2 and J usage is TRBJ1-1, with D perhaps TRBD1 (6 bases). Germline V gives CDR1 SNHLY, CDR2 FYNNEI. Trimming pared 6 bases from V and 6 bases from J, leaving 20 bases between. This CDR3 region has 15 residues. CDR3 nucleotides: TGTGCCAGCAGCACCTCCACCGGGACAACTTCTGAAGCTTTCTTT. Protein sequence: CASSTSTGTTSEAFF.

This clonotype showed up many times. J is TRBJ2-7 and V is TRBV28, with D tentatively TRBD1 (6 bases). The CDR3 loop spans 13 amino acids. The ends were cut back, 6 bases at V and 2 bases at J, with 11 bases in the middle. Germline CDR1 and CDR2: MDHEN and SYDVKM. In DNA form, the CDR3 reads TGTGCCAGCAGCCCGGACAGCGCCTACGAGCAGTACGTC. Translated, it gives CASSPDSAYEQYV.

This chain uses TRBV7-2 with TRBJ2-5; 10 nucleotides match TRBD2. The CDR3 contains 14 residues. After removal of 6 bases from V and 8 bases from J, the junction contained 9 bases not matched to a gene. Germline CDR1 and CDR2: SGHTA and FQGNSA. The CDR3 here is CASRKRGGSTTQYF. CDR3 DNA: TGTGCCAGCAGAAAGCGGGGGGGGTCTACTACCCAGTACTTC. The full variable domain, with the rest looked up from reference TRBV7-2 and TRBJ2-5, is GAGVSQSPSNKVTEKGKDVELRCDPISGHTALYWYRQSLGQGLEFLIYFQGNSAPDKSGLPSDRFSAERTGGSVSTLTIQRTQQEDSAVYLCASRKRGGSTTQYFGPGTRLLVL.

The chain carries TRBV6-1 and TRBJ2-7, with D possibly being TRBD2 (5 bases). The V gene's germline CDR1 is MNHNS and CDR2 SASEGT. V lost 6 bases to trimming and J lost 1 base, with 13 bases between them. This CDR3 has 14 residues. The chain's CDR3 is CASRAGLSSYEQYF. CDR3 in DNA: TGTGCCAGCAGGGCAGGACTTAGTTCCTACGAGCAGTACTTC.

The table lists this clonotype with many counts. V is TRBV7-2 and J is TRBJ2-3; 7 positions match TRBD1. CDR1 is SGHTA and CDR2 is FQGNSA in the germline V gene. CDR3 size: 15 residues. V was clipped by 5 bases and J by 1 base; unmatched bases: 6. CDR3 bases: TGTGCCAGCAGCCGACAGGGATCGGGCACAGATACGCAGTATTTT. Its protein is CASSRQGSGTDTQYF.

In its sample, this clonotype was seen a few times. The chain carries TRBV14 and TRBJ2-3; the D gene is possibly TRBD1 (6 bases). The CDR3 totals 15 residues. Per the germline V gene, CDR1 is SGHDN and CDR2 is FVKESK. V was shortened by 6 bases and J by 6 bases, with 19 bases between the two germline ends. Written as DNA, the CDR3 is TGTGCCAGCAGAAAAACAGGGACCAGCGGTGATACGCAGTATTTT. This sequence encodes CASRKTGTSGDTQYF.

In its sample, this clonotype was seen many times. This chain's CDR3 is CASSMPGHQHF. DNA of the CDR3: TGTGCCAGCAGTATGCCGGGACATCAGCATTTT. The V and J genes are TRBV12-3 or TRBV12-4 and TRBJ1-5, with D possibly being TRBD1 (6 bases). The CDR3 length is 11 residues. Trimming shortened V by 5 bases and J by 13 bases, and 12 bases separated the two germline ends.

Many counts were recorded for this clonotype. This chain uses TRBV6-2 or TRBV6-3 with TRBJ2-7, with a weak D call TRBD2 (5 bases). The germline V gene has CDR1 MNHEY and CDR2 SVGEGT. The germline V and J ends were trimmed by 6 bases and 2 bases, with 17 bases remaining between them. There are 15 residues in the CDR3. CDR3 sequence (DNA): TGTGCCAGCAGCCTCGGACCGGGATTTACCTACGAGCAGTACGTC. It is translated as CASSLGPGFTYEQYV.

The gene calls are TRBV5-1 and TRBJ1-2, with TRBD1 matching 8 bases. Trimming took 7 bases from V and 4 from J; bases not matched to a gene: 12. In germline, CDR1 is SGHRS, CDR2 YFSETQ. The length of the CDR3 is 15 residues. The CDR3 nucleotides are TGCGCCAGCGTCCTGACGGGACAGGCCCTCTATGGCTACACCTTC. Translating it yields CASVLTGQALYGYTF.